The rows below give T cell receptor beta chains drawn from one sample of a study of cytotoxic CD8 clonotypes in ibrutinib-treated CLL. This table comes from immunoSEQ multiplex PCR, and its TCRdb copy is limited to in-frame clones, with some not included. This sample has some 200,000 clones, with just under 80% found just once. Sequences were derived from PBMCs, sampled after 12 months of ibrutinib treatment. These receptors were collected from a human donor with chronic lymphocytic leukemia. Both conserved end residues are part of each CDR3. D genes are given only for firm matches. Part of the rows lack a size; the others show once, few, many or a class for expanded clones.

v_gene: TRBV9; j_gene: TRBJ1-1; d_gene: -; abundance: -; len: 17; CDR3aa: CASSVEDEGGPNTEAFF; CDR3nt: TGTGCCAGCAGCGTAGAAGATGAGGGGGGACCGAACACTGAAGCTTTCTTT
v_gene: TRBV7-7; j_gene: TRBJ2-1; d_gene: -; abundance: -; len: 15; CDR3aa: CASSLGHSSYNEQFF; CDR3nt: TGTGCTAGCAGCTTAGGACATAGCTCCTACAATGAGCAGTTCTTC
v_gene: TRBV7-9; j_gene: TRBJ2-7; d_gene: TRBD1; abundance: -; len: 15; CDR3aa: CASSQVTGGNYEQYF; CDR3nt: TGTGCCAGCAGCCAGGTGACAGGGGGTAACTACGAGCAGTACTTC
v_gene: TRBV5-1; j_gene: TRBJ2-2; d_gene: TRBD1; abundance: -; len: 16; CDR3aa: CASSLGTGNPTGELFF; CDR3nt: TGCGCCAGCAGCTTAGGGACAGGGAATCCGACCGGGGAGCTGTTTTTT
v_gene: TRBV5-4; j_gene: TRBJ2-1; d_gene: -; abundance: once; len: 12; CDR3aa: CASSLDSNEQFF; CDR3nt: TGTGCCAGCAGCTTGGACTCAAATGAGCAGTTCTTC
v_gene: TRBV2; j_gene: TRBJ2-3; d_gene: -; abundance: -; len: 14; CDR3aa: CASSYRGGTDTQYF; CDR3nt: TGTGCCAGCAGTTACAGGGGAGGAACAGATACGCAGTATTTT
v_gene: TRBV2; j_gene: TRBJ1-1; d_gene: TRBD1; abundance: -; len: 12; CDR3aa: CASSDRGTEAFF; CDR3nt: TGTGCCAGCAGTGACAGGGGGACTGAAGCTTTCTTT
v_gene: TRBV7-9; j_gene: TRBJ2-1; d_gene: -; abundance: -; len: 15; CDR3aa: CASTKGGQVVNEQFF; CDR3nt: TGTGCCAGCACCAAAGGGGGACAAGTAGTCAATGAGCAGTTCTTC
v_gene: TRBV4-1; j_gene: TRBJ2-4; d_gene: TRBD2; abundance: -; len: 11; CDR3aa: CASWAGDIQYF; CDR3nt: TGCGCCAGCTGGGCGGGGGACATTCAGTACTTC
v_gene: TRBV18; j_gene: TRBJ2-3; d_gene: -; abundance: -; len: 16; CDR3aa: CASSPPYLALTDTQYF; CDR3nt: TGTGCCAGCTCACCACCGTACCTGGCTCTCACAGATACGCAGTATTTT
v_gene: TRBV5-1; j_gene: TRBJ2-2; d_gene: -; abundance: -; len: 16; CDR3aa: CASSPRGGISDGELFF; CDR3nt: TGCGCCAGCAGCCCCCGCGGGGGCATTTCTGACGGGGAGCTGTTTTTT
v_gene: TRBV10-3; j_gene: TRBJ2-1; d_gene: -; abundance: -; len: 13; CDR3aa: CATLGGRRNEQFF; CDR3nt: TGTGCCACTCTTGGTGGGAGGCGTAATGAGCAGTTCTTC
v_gene: TRBV27; j_gene: TRBJ2-7; d_gene: -; abundance: medium-sized; len: 13; CDR3aa: CASSSTGPYEQYF; CDR3nt: TGTGCCAGCAGTTCCACAGGGCCCTACGAGCAGTACTTC
v_gene: TRBV25-1; j_gene: TRBJ2-7; d_gene: TRBD1; abundance: -; len: 15; CDR3aa: CASSGGQGKFFEQYF; CDR3nt: TGTGCCAGCAGTGGGGGACAGGGAAAATTTTTCGAGCAGTACTTC
v_gene: TRBV15; j_gene: TRBJ2-5; d_gene: TRBD1; abundance: -; len: 18; CDR3aa: CATSRGLLGQVVGETQYF; CDR3nt: TGTGCCACCAGCAGGGGCCTCCTAGGACAGGTGGTGGGAGAGACCCAGTACTTC
v_gene: TRBV5-1; j_gene: TRBJ2-3; d_gene: -; abundance: -; len: 13; CDR3aa: CASGAPSQDTQYF; CDR3nt: TGCGCCAGCGGGGCCCCCTCACAAGATACGCAGTATTTT
v_gene: TRBV25-1; j_gene: TRBJ1-5; d_gene: -; abundance: few; len: 14; CDR3aa: CASSDANPTGPQHF; CDR3nt: TGTGCCAGCAGTGACGCAAACCCCACCGGGCCCCAGCATTTT
v_gene: TRBV6-1; j_gene: TRBJ1-1; d_gene: -; abundance: -; len: 13; CDR3aa: CASEKGQHTEAFF; CDR3nt: TGTGCCAGCGAGAAGGGGCAGCACACTGAAGCTTTCTTT
v_gene: TRBV9; j_gene: TRBJ2-3; d_gene: -; abundance: -; len: 15; CDR3aa: CASSVEGVSTDTQYF; CDR3nt: TGTGCCAGCAGCGTGGAGGGCGTTAGCACAGATACGCAGTATTTT
v_gene: TRBV5-5; j_gene: TRBJ1-1; d_gene: TRBD1; abundance: -; len: 16; CDR3aa: CASSLQTGGRGTEAFF; CDR3nt: TGTGCCAGCAGCCTCCAGACAGGGGGACGAGGAACTGAAGCTTTCTTT
v_gene: TRBV19; j_gene: TRBJ2-1; d_gene: -; abundance: -; len: 15; CDR3aa: CASSKWAGLDNEQFF; CDR3nt: TGTGCCAGTAGTAAATGGGCAGGGCTAGACAATGAGCAGTTCTTC
v_gene: TRBV21-1; j_gene: TRBJ2-1; d_gene: -; abundance: -; len: 19; CDR3aa: CATRKPSPGRAPSYNEQFF; CDR3nt: TGTGCCACCCGTAAACCCTCACCGGGCAGGGCGCCTTCCTACAATGAGCAGTTCTTC
v_gene: TRBV4-1; j_gene: TRBJ2-1; d_gene: -; abundance: -; len: 14; CDR3aa: CASSQRSQRNEQFF; CDR3nt: TGCGCCAGCAGCCAGCGGTCCCAGCGCAATGAGCAGTTCTTC
v_gene: TRBV2; j_gene: TRBJ1-6; d_gene: TRBD1; abundance: -; len: 16; CDR3aa: CASSDTTGGSVSPLHF; CDR3nt: TGTGCCAGCAGCGACACGACAGGGGGAAGCGTGTCACCCCTCCACTTT
v_gene: TRBV6-5; j_gene: TRBJ2-1; d_gene: TRBD2; abundance: few; len: 16; CDR3aa: CASSYSSGGAWDEQFF; CDR3nt: TGTGCCAGCAGTTACTCGAGCGGGGGTGCCTGGGATGAGCAGTTCTTC
v_gene: TRBV28; j_gene: TRBJ1-1; d_gene: -; abundance: -; len: 12; CDR3aa: CASSLGGMVAFF; CDR3nt: TGTGCCAGCAGTTTGGGGGGAATGGTAGCTTTCTTT
v_gene: TRBV30; j_gene: TRBJ2-5; d_gene: -; abundance: -; len: 13; CDR3aa: CAWSGGTVETQYF; CDR3nt: TGTGCCTGGAGTGGGGGGACGGTGGAGACCCAGTACTTC
v_gene: TRBV6-5; j_gene: TRBJ1-6; d_gene: TRBD1; abundance: -; len: 14; CDR3aa: CASSRDRNNSPLHF; CDR3nt: TGTGCCAGCAGCCGGGACAGAAATAATTCACCCCTCCACTTT
v_gene: TRBV25-1; j_gene: TRBJ2-5; d_gene: TRBD2; abundance: -; len: 17; CDR3aa: CASSAPELAGDQETQYF; CDR3nt: TGTGCCAGCAGTGCACCCGAACTAGCGGGGGACCAAGAGACCCAGTACTTC
v_gene: TRBV7-8; j_gene: TRBJ2-6; d_gene: TRBD1; abundance: -; len: 20; CDR3aa: CASSPKRPGTGNSGANVLTF; CDR3nt: TGTGCCAGCAGCCCGAAACGTCCCGGGACAGGAAACTCTGGGGCCAACGTCCTGACTTTC
v_gene: TRBV19; j_gene: TRBJ2-1; d_gene: -; abundance: -; len: 14; CDR3aa: CASSKPGTRNEQFF; CDR3nt: TGTGCCAGTAGTAAACCCGGGACAAGAAATGAGCAGTTCTTC
v_gene: TRBV10-3; j_gene: TRBJ2-5; d_gene: -; abundance: -; len: 13; CDR3aa: CAISRPGRETQYF; CDR3nt: TGTGCCATCAGTCGACCCGGCCGGGAGACCCAGTACTTC
v_gene: TRBV9; j_gene: TRBJ1-1; d_gene: -; abundance: -; len: 13; CDR3aa: CATANAPGTEAFF; CDR3nt: TGTGCCACTGCCAATGCCCCGGGGACTGAAGCTTTCTTT
v_gene: TRBV7-9; j_gene: TRBJ1-1; d_gene: -; abundance: -; len: 11; CDR3aa: CASSYAVEAFF; CDR3nt: TGTGCCAGCAGCTACGCAGTTGAAGCTTTCTTT
v_gene: TRBV2; j_gene: TRBJ1-1; d_gene: -; abundance: few; len: 12; CDR3aa: CASIEIVAEAFF; CDR3nt: TGTGCCAGCATCGAGATAGTGGCTGAAGCTTTCTTT
v_gene: TRBV5-8; j_gene: TRBJ2-1; d_gene: TRBD2; abundance: -; len: 15; CDR3aa: CASSPFRDYLSEQFF; CDR3nt: TGTGCCAGCAGCCCATTCCGGGACTACCTCAGCGAGCAGTTCTTC
v_gene: TRBV6-5; j_gene: TRBJ2-3; d_gene: -; abundance: -; len: 15; CDR3aa: CASSYSGGITDTQYF; CDR3nt: TGTGCCAGCAGTTACTCGGGGGGCATCACAGATACGCAGTATTTT
v_gene: TRBV30; j_gene: TRBJ2-7; d_gene: -; abundance: -; len: 11; CDR3aa: CAWGRSYEQYF; CDR3nt: TGTGCCTGGGGTCGGTCCTACGAGCAGTACTTC
v_gene: TRBV6-1; j_gene: TRBJ1-5; d_gene: -; abundance: few; len: 14; CDR3aa: CASSVHDSNQPQHF; CDR3nt: TGTGCCAGCAGTGTCCATGATAGCAATCAGCCCCAGCATTTT
v_gene: TRBV6-1; j_gene: TRBJ2-1; d_gene: -; abundance: few; len: 10; CDR3aa: CASSQREEFF; CDR3nt: TGTGCCAGCAGCCAAAGGGAGGAGTTCTTC
v_gene: TRBV9; j_gene: TRBJ1-4; d_gene: TRBD1; abundance: -; len: 15; CDR3aa: CASSVADRGTEKLFF; CDR3nt: TGTGCCAGCAGCGTAGCGGACAGGGGGACTGAAAAACTGTTTTTT
v_gene: TRBV5-1; j_gene: TRBJ2-1; d_gene: TRBD2; abundance: -; len: 18; CDR3aa: CASSGNTGLAGLYNEQFF; CDR3nt: TGCGCCAGCAGCGGTAATACTGGACTAGCGGGACTCTACAATGAGCAGTTCTTC
v_gene: TRBV7-2; j_gene: TRBJ2-5; d_gene: -; abundance: -; len: 12; CDR3aa: CASSTYQETQYF; CDR3nt: TGTGCCAGCAGCACATACCAAGAGACCCAGTACTTC
v_gene: TRBV7-9; j_gene: TRBJ2-3; d_gene: -; abundance: -; len: 16; CDR3aa: CASSPIQGAVTDTQYF; CDR3nt: TGTGCCAGCAGCCCGATACAGGGCGCGGTAACAGATACGCAGTATTTT
v_gene: TRBV18; j_gene: TRBJ2-2; d_gene: -; abundance: -; len: 11; CDR3aa: CASSRTGELFF; CDR3nt: TGTGCCAGCTCACGCACCGGGGAGCTGTTTTTT
v_gene: TRBV7-8; j_gene: TRBJ1-2; d_gene: -; abundance: -; len: 14; CDR3aa: CASSLERGGSGYTF; CDR3nt: TGTGCCAGCAGCTTAGAGAGGGGGGGCAGTGGCTACACCTTC
v_gene: TRBV11-2; j_gene: TRBJ2-5; d_gene: TRBD1; abundance: -; len: 15; CDR3aa: CASSLDRGFGETQYF; CDR3nt: TGTGCCAGCAGCCTTGACAGGGGGTTTGGAGAGACCCAGTACTTC
v_gene: TRBV6-1; j_gene: TRBJ2-7; d_gene: TRBD2; abundance: -; len: 14; CDR3aa: CASRGEGITYEQYF; CDR3nt: TGTGCCAGCAGAGGGGAGGGCATCACCTACGAGCAGTACTTC